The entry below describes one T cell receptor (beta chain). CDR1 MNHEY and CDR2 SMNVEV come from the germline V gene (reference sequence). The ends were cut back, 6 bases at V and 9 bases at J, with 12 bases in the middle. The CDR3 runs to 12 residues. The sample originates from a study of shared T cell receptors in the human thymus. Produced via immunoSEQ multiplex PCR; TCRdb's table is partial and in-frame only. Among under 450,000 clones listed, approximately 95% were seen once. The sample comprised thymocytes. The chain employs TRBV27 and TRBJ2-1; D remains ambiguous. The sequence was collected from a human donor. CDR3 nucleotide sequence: TGTGCCAGCAGCCCCGATAACAGTGAGCAGTTCTTC. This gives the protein CASSPDNSEQFF.